The 20 T cell receptor beta chains presented below share a single source sample, sequenced in a study of blood T cell repertoires in COVID-19. Produced via immunoSEQ multiplex PCR; TCRdb's table is partial and in-frame only. Of over 150,000 clones in the sample, about 86% were seen once. The sample was peripheral blood. The receptors shown here come from a man in his fifties or sixties with active or convalescent COVID-19.

The sample holds one count of this clone. The chain joins TRBV5-1 to TRBJ1-2, with D perhaps TRBD1 (5 bases). Germline assignment: CDR1 SGHRS and CDR2 YFSETQ. The CDR3 consists of 13 residues. V lost 4 bases and J lost 0, with 7 bases in between. The CDR3 loop reads CASSTDTNYGYTF. In DNA, the CDR3 is TGCGCCAGCAGCACGGACACTAACTATGGCTACACCTTC.

This rearrangement joins TRBV4-3 to TRBJ2-3; 9 bases are shared with TRBD2. This CDR3 has 17 residues. Losses at the gene ends were 0 bases for V and 0 bases for J; bases not matched to a gene: 4. CDR1 LGHNA and CDR2 YSLEER come from the germline V gene. CDR3 sequence: CASSQEFLAGSTDTQYF. The CDR3 nucleotides are TGCGCCAGCAGCCAAGAGTTTCTAGCGGGAAGCACAGATACGCAGTATTTT.

This chain joins TRBV7-2 and TRBJ2-2; 8 bases are shared with TRBD2. The CDR3 runs to 16 residues. From germline, CDR1 is SGHTA and CDR2 FQGNSA. After removal of 6 bases from V and 0 bases from J, the junction contained 6 bases not matched to a gene. Written as DNA, the CDR3 is TGTGCCAGCAGAACTAGCGGCCTAGCGAACACCGGGGAGCTGTTTTTT. Translated, it gives CASRTSGLANTGELFF. The full variable domain, its missing parts supplied by reference TRBV7-2 and TRBJ2-2, is GAGVSQSPSNKVTEKGKDVELRCDPISGHTALYWYRQSLGQGLEFLIYFQGNSAPDKSGLPSDRFSAERTGGSVSTLTIQRTQQEDSAVYLCASRTSGLANTGELFFGEGSRLTVL.

The rearrangement uses TRBV27 and TRBJ1-2; 7 nucleotides line up with TRBD1. CDR3 length: 14 residues. The J segment lost 3 bases and the V segment lost 5 bases, leaving 6 bases of the junction unmatched. CDR1 is MNHEY and CDR2 is SMNVEV in the germline V gene (reference sequence). CDR3 nucleotide sequence: TGTGCCAGCAGTCTCCAGGGACAGTACTATGGCTACACCTTC. It specifies CASSLQGQYYGYTF.

The rearrangement uses TRBV7-6 and TRBJ2-5; possible D gene TRBD2, 5 bases. V lost 5 bases and J 1 base, leaving 11 bases between the germline ends. The CDR3 has 14 amino acids. The germline gives CDR1 SGHVS, CDR2 FNYEAQ. The DNA for the CDR3 is TGTGCCAGCAGCCAAGGGAGTACCCAAGAGACCCAGTACTTC. Amino acid sequence: CASSQGSTQETQYF.

This sequence joins TRBV27 and TRBJ2-7, with unresolved D. The CDR3 loop spans 15 amino acids. V was pared by 3 bases and J by 2 bases, with 14 bases between. CDR1 is MNHEY, CDR2 SMNVEV, per germline (reference sequence). CDR3 sequence (DNA): TGTGCCAGCAGTTTTCGTTCCACACGAACCTACGAGCAGTACTTC. This codes for CASSFRSTRTYEQYF.

For this clone: The junction departs from the called germline gene at one end, perhaps through a read error. This chain links TRBV7-7 with TRBJ1-1; 10 nucleotides align to TRBD1. The CDR3 is made up of 13 amino acids. Germline CDR1 and CDR2: SSHAT and FNYEAQ (reference sequence). DNA of the CDR3: TGTGCTAGCAGCTTGCGGACAGGGGGTGAAGCTTTCTTT. Protein sequence: CASSLRTGGEAFF. Supplemented by reference TRBV7-7 and TRBJ1-1, the full variable domain reads GAGVSQSPRYKVTKRGQDVTLRCDPISSHATLYWYQQALGQGPEFLTYFNYEAQPDKSGLPSDRFSAERPEGSISTLTIQRTEQRDSAMYRCASSLRTGGEAFFGQGTRLTVV.

V is TRBV18 and J is TRBJ2-1, with 12 bases identical to TRBD2. The CDR3 is 17 residues long. V trimming: 2 bases; J trimming: 2 bases; junction bases outside the gene matches: 4. CDR1 and CDR2 from the germline V gene are KGHSH and LQKENI. The CDR3 sequence is CASSPSTSGRPYNEQFF. DNA for the CDR3: TGTGCCAGCTCACCAAGTACTAGCGGGAGGCCCTACAATGAGCAGTTCTTC.

This clone is a singleton in its sample. This chain joins TRBV13 and TRBJ2-1; possibly TRBD2 for D (5 bases). This CDR3 is built from 13 residues. The V gene lost 5 bases and the J gene lost 11 bases, with 16 bases spanning the gap. CDR1 is PRHDT, CDR2 FYEKMQ, per germline (reference sequence). The CDR3 sequence: CASSARLEGKQFF. The CDR3 nucleotides read TGTGCCAGCAGCGCCCGCTTAGAGGGAAAGCAGTTCTTC.

The chain employs TRBV2 and TRBJ1-6; D not resolved. CDR1 is SNHLY and CDR2 is FYNNEI in the germline V gene. Trimming took off 4 bases at V and 3 bases at J, with 10 bases between the two ends. The CDR3 covers 15 residues. The CDR3 nucleotides read TGTGCCAGCAGTGTAAGGACTAGCTATAATTCACCCCTCCACTTT. Residues: CASSVRTSYNSPLHF.

This chain links TRBV6-1 with TRBJ2-3; 11 nucleotides agree with TRBD2. The junction had 13 bases not matched to a gene; V was cut back by 0 bases and J by 5 bases. CDR1 and CDR2 (germline): MNHNS, SASEGT. The CDR3 has 19 residues. CDR3 loop: CASSEAGTSGYKRVDTQYF. The CDR3 nucleotides are TGTGCCAGCAGTGAAGCCGGGACTAGCGGATACAAGCGTGTAGATACGCAGTATTTT.

The rearrangement links TRBV6-6 to TRBJ1-6; D is unresolved. Per the germline V gene, CDR1 is MNHNY and CDR2 is SVGAGI (reference sequence). V gave up 1 base and J gave up 0 bases, with 7 bases separating them. The CDR3 contains 16 residues. CDR3 nucleotide sequence: TGTGCCAGCAGTTACTGGGGAGTCTCCTATAATTCACCCCTCCACTTT. Translated: CASSYWGVSYNSPLHF.

The rearrangement uses TRBV12-3 or TRBV12-4 and TRBJ2-5; D unresolved. Trimming took 5 bases from V and 2 from J, leaving 3 bases between them. CDR3 length: 11 amino acids. The chain's CDR3 is CASSTQETQYF. Written as DNA, the CDR3 is TGTGCCAGCAGTACACAAGAGACCCAGTACTTC.

This chain uses TRBV18 with TRBJ1-5, with 7 bases fitting TRBD1. CDR3 length: 16 amino acids. The V gene's germline CDR1 is KGHSH and CDR2 LQKENI. J lost 1 base, V lost 2 bases, and 5 bases had no gene match. The CDR3 sequence: CASSPRQGRSNQPQHF. The DNA of the CDR3 is TGTGCCAGCTCACCAAGACAGGGTAGGAGCAATCAGCCCCAGCATTTT.

The chain links TRBV12-3 or TRBV12-4 to TRBJ2-2; tentative D call: TRBD1 (5 bases). CDR3 length equals 13 residues. Trimming shortened V by 6 bases and J by 5 bases, and 10 bases separated the two germline ends. CDR3 sequence (DNA): TGTGCCAGCAGGAAACAGGAAACCGGGGAGCTGTTTTTT. Its translation: CASRKQETGELFF.

The rearrangement joins TRBV5-6 to TRBJ2-2; TRBD1 agrees at 8 bases. CDR1 SGHDT and CDR2 YYEEEE come from the germline V gene. V trimming: 9 bases; J trimming: 5 bases; junction bases outside the gene matches: 12. The CDR3 is 15 residues long. CDR3 sequence reads: CATQKDRARTGELFF. CDR3 in DNA: TGTGCCACCCAAAAGGACAGGGCGAGGACCGGGGAGCTGTTTTTT. The full variable domain, rest sourced from reference TRBV5-6 and TRBJ2-2, is DAGVTQSPTHLIKTRGQQVTLRCSPKSGHDTVSWYQQALGQGPQFIFQYYEEEERQRGNFPDRFSGHQFPNYSSELNVNALLLGDSALYLCATQKDRARTGELFFGEGSRLTVL.

The CDR3 DNA reads TGTGCCATCAAGGACAGGGTCGAGGGGACTGAAGCTTTCTTT. Encoded protein: CAIKDRVEGTEAFF. This chain uses TRBV10-3 with TRBJ1-1, with TRBD1 matching 8 bases. Trimming removed 7 bases from V and 5 bases from J; junction bases left unmatched: 9. Germline-derived CDR1 and CDR2 are ENHRY and SYGVKD. This CDR3 is built from 14 residues.

Comments on this clone: Other DNA sequences in the same sample also yield this CDR3. The DNA of the CDR3 is TGTGCCAGCAGCTTGTTGGGAGGCTACGAGCAGTACTTC. This sequence encodes CASSLLGGYEQYF. The gene calls are TRBV7-9 and TRBJ2-7; a weak D match, TRBD2 (6 bases). This CDR3 comprises 13 residues. V was pared by 3 bases and J by 3 bases, with 9 bases between. Germline V gene data show CDR1 as SEHNR and CDR2 as FQNEAQ (reference sequence).

The chain couples TRBV19 to TRBJ1-6; 9 bases agree with TRBD1. Germline V CDR1 and CDR2: LNHDA, SQIVND (reference sequence). The CDR3 totals 16 residues. J was trimmed by 5 bases and V by 6 bases; bases with no gene match: 8. The CDR3 DNA is TGTGCCAGTAGAGGACAGGGGCAACGAAATAATTCACCCCTCCACTTT. Translation gives CASRGQGQRNNSPLHF.

The genes are TRBV6-5 and TRBJ1-3, with D possibly TRBD1 on 5 matching bases. The CDR3 consists of 13 residues. Per germline, CDR1 MNHEY and CDR2 SVGAGI. With 6 bases removed from V and 0 bases from J, the gap between germline ends came to 6 bases. The CDR3 is CASRQVSGNTIYF. The CDR3 coding sequence is TGTGCCAGCAGACAGGTCTCTGGAAACACCATATATTTT.